This TCR beta chain was sequenced during a study of OX40 agonist ivuxolimab in advanced cancers. Turning to the study itself: Age averaged 60 years (range roughly 23 to 79), and around 78% were male.

The V end lost 1 base, the J end lost 4 bases, and 5 bases lay between the germline ends. The germline V gene encodes CDR1 SGHAT and CDR2 FQNNGV. CDR3 length: 12 amino acids. Overall study results and limits: Averaging showed that CD8+ T cells had more expanded clones than CD4+ did. Dose levels from 0.1 to 3.0 mg/kg saw CD4+ and CD8+ blood T cells expand clonally by week 6.

In the case of this clone: What it binds is not known.

The data were produced by immunoSEQ multiplex PCR, yet TCRdb's version contains in-frame clones alone and is incomplete. This sample has tens of thousands of clones, with approximately 89% found just once. This TCR derives from an adult with an advanced solid tumor such as melanoma, head and neck, liver or kidney cancer. Sequencing was performed on CD4+ or CD8+ T cells sorted from blood, taken in a trial of the OX40 agonist ivuxolimab. V is TRBV11-2 and J is TRBJ2-7; tentatively, D is TRBD1 (5 bases). The CDR3 reads CASSLAGYEQYF. CDR3 nucleotide sequence: TGTGCCAGCAGCTTAGCAGGGTACGAGCAGTACTTC.